These 7 T cell receptor beta chains came from one sample sequenced in a study of CD8+CD57+ T cells in acquired aplastic anemia. The use of genomic DNA as template underpinned the TCR beta VDJ and CDR3 profiling. MiXCR, applied by TCRdb to the reads, yields one record per CDR3 protein. The sample lists 68,000 or so distinct CDR3 sequences; roughly half were seen once. Sequencing was performed on sorted CD4+, CD8+, or CD8+CD57+ T cells (not recorded which) from PBMCs. The receptors originated from a human donor in good health, serving as a control.

Points on this clonotype: The germline gene is not matched at one end of the junction; a read error may be the cause. The chain uses TRBV11-2 and TRBJ2-1; 14 nucleotides line up with TRBD2. CDR3 length: 16 amino acids. CDR1 SGHAT and CDR2 FQNNGV come from the germline V gene. CDR3 sequence reads: CGSSDGTSGSRNEQFF. As DNA, the CDR3 is TGTGGCAGCAGCGACGGGACTAGCGGGAGTCGCAATGAGCAGTTCTTC.

This clonotype was detected many times. V is TRBV5-1 and J is TRBJ1-1, with D possibly being TRBD1 (5 bases). The CDR3 is 14 amino acids. Germline CDR1 reads SGHRS; CDR2 reads YFSETQ. V was clipped by 2 bases and J by 1 base, with 9 bases between them. CDR3 in DNA: TGCGCCAGCAGCTTCGGGCAGGGGAACACTGAAGCTTTCTTT. Translated, it gives CASSFGQGNTEAFF.

The gene calls are TRBV12-3 or TRBV12-4 and TRBJ1-6, with D possibly matching TRBD1 (6 bases). The germline V and J ends were trimmed by 6 bases and 11 bases, with 14 bases remaining between them. The length of the CDR3 is 13 residues. CDR3 in DNA: TGTGCCAGCAGACCCGTACAGGGAGCACCCCTCCACTTT. Translated, it gives CASRPVQGAPLHF.

The chain recombines TRBV2 with TRBJ2-5; D gene ambiguous. V was pared by 6 bases and J by 1 base, with 9 bases between. Per germline, CDR1 SNHLY and CDR2 FYNNEI. The CDR3 has 13 amino acids. The DNA of the CDR3 is TGTGCCAGCAGGGGGTGGCCCCAAGAGACCCAGTACTTC. Translated: CASRGWPQETQYF.

This clonotype was seen a few times. This chain links TRBV29-1 with TRBJ2-1; a weak D match, TRBD1 (5 bases). The CDR3 loop spans 14 amino acids. Trimming removed 2 bases at V and 5 bases at J, with 13 bases between. Germline lookup yields CDR1 SQVTM and CDR2 ANQGSEA. The CDR3, as DNA: TGCAGCGTTGAAACAGGTCACACAAACAATGAGCAGTTCTTC. This gives the protein CSVETGHTNNEQFF.

This clonotype showed up just a few times. The rearrangement uses TRBV7-2 and TRBJ2-1, with a possible D match to TRBD2 (7 bases). The germline gives CDR1 SGHTA, CDR2 FQGNSA. The ends were cut back, 1 base at V and 7 bases at J, with 14 bases in the middle. The CDR3 extends over 15 amino acids. In DNA form, the CDR3 reads TGTGCCAGCAGCTTAGACAGGGCTAGCGGAAATGAGCAGTTCTTC. This encodes CASSLDRASGNEQFF.

V usage is TRBV15 and J usage is TRBJ1-5, with 8 bases fitting TRBD1. After removal of 0 bases from V and 5 bases from J, the junction contained 9 bases not matched to a gene. The CDR3 has 17 amino acids. CDR1 LNHNV and CDR2 YYDKDF come from the germline V gene (reference sequence). The DNA for the CDR3 is TGTGCCACCAGCAGAGATCTACGTGGGACAGGCCATCAGCCCCAGCATTTT. Its translation is CATSRDLRGTGHQPQHF. The entire variable domain, with the rest obtained from reference TRBV15 and TRBJ1-5, is as follows: DAMVIQNPRYQVTQFGKPVTLSCSQTLNHNVMYWYQQKSSQAPKLLFHYYDKDFNNEADTPDNFQSRRPNTSFCFLDIRSPGLGDTAMYLCATSRDLRGTGHQPQHFGDGTRLSIL.